Below, one T cell receptor (beta chain) is given with its context. This record comes from a study of shared T cell receptors in the human thymus. Libraries were prepared by immunoSEQ multiplex PCR; TCRdb keeps only in-frame clonotypes and omits some of them. This table holds hundreds of thousands of clones, more than 75% found once. CDR3 length: 19 amino acids. The V segment lost 0 bases and the J segment 5 bases; nucleotides outside the gene matches: 10. In germline, CDR1 is LNHNV, CDR2 YYDKDF (reference sequence). These data were also filed under a second study, of human thymus T cells.

The sample was thymocytes. This chain connects TRBV15 to TRBJ2-1, with TRBD2 matching 13 bases. The clonotype originates from a boy younger than two with a congenital heart defect. The CDR3 region has the DNA TGTGCCACCAGCAGAGAGGGGACTAGCGGGACTCCCGGGGACAATGAGCAGTTCTTC. It translates to CATSREGTSGTPGDNEQFF. The whole variable domain, remainder taken from reference TRBV15 and TRBJ2-1, is DAMVIQNPRYQVTQFGKPVTLSCSQTLNHNVMYWYQQKSSQAPKLLFHYYDKDFNNEADTPDNFQSRRPNTSFCFLDIRSPGLGDTAMYLCATSREGTSGTPGDNEQFFGPGTRLTVL.